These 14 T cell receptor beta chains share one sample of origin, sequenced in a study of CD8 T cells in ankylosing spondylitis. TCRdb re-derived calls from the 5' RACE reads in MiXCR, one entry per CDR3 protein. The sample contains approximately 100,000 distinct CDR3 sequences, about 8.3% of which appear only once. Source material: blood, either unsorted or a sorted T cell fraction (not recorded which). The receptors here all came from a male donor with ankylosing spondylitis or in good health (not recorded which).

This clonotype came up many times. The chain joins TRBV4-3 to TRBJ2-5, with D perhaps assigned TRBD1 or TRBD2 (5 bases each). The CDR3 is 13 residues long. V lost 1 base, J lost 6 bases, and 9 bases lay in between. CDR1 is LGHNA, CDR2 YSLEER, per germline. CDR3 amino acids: CASSQGDLKTQYF. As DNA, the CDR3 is TGCGCCAGCAGCCAAGGGGACCTTAAGACCCAGTACTTC.

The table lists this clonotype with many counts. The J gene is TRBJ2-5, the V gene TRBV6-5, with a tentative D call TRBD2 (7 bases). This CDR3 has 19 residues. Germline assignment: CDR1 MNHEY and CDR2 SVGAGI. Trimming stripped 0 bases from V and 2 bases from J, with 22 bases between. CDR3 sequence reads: CASSYSRVGGPNKQETQYF. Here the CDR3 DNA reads TGTGCCAGCAGTTACTCGAGGGTCGGGGGGCCAAACAAACAAGAGACCCAGTACTTC.

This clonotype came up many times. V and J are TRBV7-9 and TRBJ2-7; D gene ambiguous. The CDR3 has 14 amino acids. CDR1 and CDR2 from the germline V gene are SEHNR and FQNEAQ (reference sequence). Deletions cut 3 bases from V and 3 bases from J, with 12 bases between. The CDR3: CASSLASRSYEQYF. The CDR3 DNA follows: TGTGCCAGCAGCTTGGCAAGTAGAAGCTACGAGCAGTACTTC.

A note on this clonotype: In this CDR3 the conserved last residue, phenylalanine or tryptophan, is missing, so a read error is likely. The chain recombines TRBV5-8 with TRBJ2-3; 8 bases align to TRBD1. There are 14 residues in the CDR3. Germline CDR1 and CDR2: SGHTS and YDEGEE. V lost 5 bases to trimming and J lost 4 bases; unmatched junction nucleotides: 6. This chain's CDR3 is CASSRWTGPDTQYY. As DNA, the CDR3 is TGTGCCAGCAGTAGATGGACAGGGCCAGATACGCAGTATTAT.

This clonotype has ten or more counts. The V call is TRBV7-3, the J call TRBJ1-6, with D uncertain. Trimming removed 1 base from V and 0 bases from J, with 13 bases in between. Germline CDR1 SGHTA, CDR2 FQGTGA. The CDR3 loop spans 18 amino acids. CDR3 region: CASSLKGPRSSYNSPLHF. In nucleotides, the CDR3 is TGTGCCAGCAGCTTAAAAGGACCCAGGAGCTCCTATAATTCACCCCTCCACTTT.

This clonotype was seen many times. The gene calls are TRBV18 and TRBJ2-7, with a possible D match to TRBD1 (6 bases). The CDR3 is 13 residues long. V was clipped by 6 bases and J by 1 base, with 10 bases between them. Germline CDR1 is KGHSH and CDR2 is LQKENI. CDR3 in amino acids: CASSWDTSYEQYF. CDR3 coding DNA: TGTGCCAGCTCCTGGGACACTTCCTACGAGCAGTACTTC. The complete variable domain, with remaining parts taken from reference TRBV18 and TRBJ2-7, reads NAGVMQNPRHLVRRRGQEARLRCSPMKGHSHVYWYRQLPEEGLKFMVYLQKENIIDESGMPKERFSAEFPKEGPSILRIQQVVRGDSAAYFCASSWDTSYEQYFGPGTRLTVT.

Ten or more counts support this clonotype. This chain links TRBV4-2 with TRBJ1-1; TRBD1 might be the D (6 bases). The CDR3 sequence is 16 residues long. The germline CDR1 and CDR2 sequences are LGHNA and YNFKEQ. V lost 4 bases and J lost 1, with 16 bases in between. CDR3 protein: CASSRGPGEENTEAFF. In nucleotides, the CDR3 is TGTGCCAGCAGCCGCGGGCCAGGGGAGGAGAACACTGAAGCTTTCTTT.

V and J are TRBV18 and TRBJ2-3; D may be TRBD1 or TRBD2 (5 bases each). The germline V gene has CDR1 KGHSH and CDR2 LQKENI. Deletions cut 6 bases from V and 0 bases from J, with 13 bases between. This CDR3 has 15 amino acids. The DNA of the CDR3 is TGTGCCAGCTCGCCAAAGGGACGAAGCACAGATACGCAGTATTTT. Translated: CASSPKGRSTDTQYF.

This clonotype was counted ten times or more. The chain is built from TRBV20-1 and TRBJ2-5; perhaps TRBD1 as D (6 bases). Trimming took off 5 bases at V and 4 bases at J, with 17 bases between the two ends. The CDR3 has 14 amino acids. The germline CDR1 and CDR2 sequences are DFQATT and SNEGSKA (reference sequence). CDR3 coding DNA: TGCAGTGCTTTCCGGGACAAGGGAAGAGAGACCCAGTACTTC. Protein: CSAFRDKGRETQYF.

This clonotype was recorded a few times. The CDR3 DNA follows: TGTGCCAGCAGCCTACTGGACAGGCAGGGACTGTTTTTT. Amino acid sequence: CASSLLDRQGLFF. This sequence joins TRBV5-5 and TRBJ1-4, with 7 bases aligning to TRBD1. With 4 bases clipped from V and 13 bases from J, the junction kept 10 bases outside the gene matches. Germline V CDR1 and CDR2: SGHKS, YYEKEE (reference sequence). The CDR3 has 13 residues.

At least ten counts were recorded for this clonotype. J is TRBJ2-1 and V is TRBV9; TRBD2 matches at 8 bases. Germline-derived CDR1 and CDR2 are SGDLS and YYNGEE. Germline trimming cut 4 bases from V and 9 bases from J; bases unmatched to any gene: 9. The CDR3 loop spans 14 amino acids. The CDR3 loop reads CASSLRTSLSEQFF. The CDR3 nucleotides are TGTGCCAGCAGCCTAAGGACTAGCTTGAGTGAGCAGTTCTTC.

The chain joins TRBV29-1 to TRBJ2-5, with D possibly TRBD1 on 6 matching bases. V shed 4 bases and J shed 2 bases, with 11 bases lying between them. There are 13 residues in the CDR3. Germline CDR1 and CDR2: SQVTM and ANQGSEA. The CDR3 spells CSVGTASQETQYF. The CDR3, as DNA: TGCAGCGTTGGGACAGCTTCGCAAGAGACCCAGTACTTC.

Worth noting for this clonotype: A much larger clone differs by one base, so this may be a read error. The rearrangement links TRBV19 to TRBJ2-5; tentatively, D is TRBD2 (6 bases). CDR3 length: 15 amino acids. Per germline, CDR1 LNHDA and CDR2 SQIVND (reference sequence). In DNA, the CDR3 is TGTGTCAGCAGTAGAACGGGAGCGCGCCAAGAGACCCAGTACTTC. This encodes CVSSRTGARQETQYF.

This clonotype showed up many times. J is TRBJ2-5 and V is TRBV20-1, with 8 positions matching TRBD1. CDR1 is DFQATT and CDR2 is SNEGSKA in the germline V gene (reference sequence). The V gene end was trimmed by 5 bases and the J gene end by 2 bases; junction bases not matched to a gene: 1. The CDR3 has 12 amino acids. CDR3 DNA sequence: TGCAGTGCTTACAGGGGGCAAGAGACCCAGTACTTC. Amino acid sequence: CSAYRGQETQYF.